This T cell receptor beta chain was sequenced in a study of OX40 agonist ivuxolimab in advanced cancers. Across the study: Two patients with cutaneous melanoma and one with hepatocellular carcinoma, three in total, showed partial responses. Study conclusions and caveats: Still undetermined is the antigen specificity of the expanded peripheral T cells. Clones of CD4+ and CD8+ blood T cells grew by week 6 at doses of 0.1 to 3.0 mg/kg.

Individuals having autoimmune disease history or systemic immunosuppression were not enrolled. The table came from immunoSEQ multiplex PCR; TCRdb's copy has only in-frame clones and leaves some out. The top ten hold 5% to 7% of the sample, which has approximately 70,000 clones, approximately 90% seen once. The V gene's germline CDR1 is MNHEY and CDR2 SMNVEV (reference sequence). The CDR3 contains 16 residues. V shed 7 bases and J 3 bases; nucleotides not matched to a gene: 14. Turning to this clone: Its matching antigen is unknown.

This TCR was recovered from an adult with an advanced solid tumor such as melanoma, head and neck, liver or kidney cancer. The chain is built from TRBV27 and TRBJ2-7, with 8 bases that match TRBD2. The source material was CD4+ or CD8+ T cells sorted from blood, sampled in a trial of the OX40 agonist ivuxolimab. CDR3 sequence: CASKRTSLLPLYEQYF. The CDR3 DNA reads TGTGCCAGCAAAAGGACTAGCCTCCTCCCCCTCTACGAGCAGTACTTC.